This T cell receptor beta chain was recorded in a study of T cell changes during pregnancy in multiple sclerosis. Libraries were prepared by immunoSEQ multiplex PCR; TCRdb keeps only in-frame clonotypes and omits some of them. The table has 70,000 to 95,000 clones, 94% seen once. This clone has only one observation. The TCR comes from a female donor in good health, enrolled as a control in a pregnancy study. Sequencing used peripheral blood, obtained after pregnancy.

CDR3 nucleotides: TGTGCCAGCAGCTTCTCTAGCGGGAGGGCCTATGACGAGCAGTACTTC. This codes for CASSFSSGRAYDEQYF. This chain joins TRBV7-8 and TRBJ2-7; 12 bases map to TRBD2. J was trimmed by 5 bases and V by 3 bases; bases with no gene match: 8. The CDR3 is 16 residues long. Germline assignment: CDR1 SGHVS and CDR2 FQNEAQ.